This TCR beta chain was identified in a study of blood T cell repertoires in COVID-19. At the level of the study: The study drew acute and convalescent COVID-19 samples from the United States, Italy and Spain.

Germline assignment: CDR1 LNHDA and CDR2 SQIVND (reference sequence). V gave up 6 bases and J gave up 9 bases; unmatched junction bases: 8. The CDR3 spans 15 residues. Individuals drawn from around 25 US areas were about 18 to 90 years old. Here immunoSEQ multiplex PCR was the method, and the copy in TCRdb shows in-frame clones only, minus some. The sample has over 250,000 clones; about 90% are singletons. The sample taken for sequencing was PBMCs or T cells enriched from blood (not recorded which). J is TRBJ1-6 and V is TRBV19, with 10 bases that match TRBD1. The sequence derives from a woman aged 25 to 39 who had recovered from COVID-19. Here the CDR3 DNA reads TGTGCCAGTAGCGTCGACAGGGGGCTGGGTTCACCCCTCCACTTT. Translation gives CASSVDRGLGSPLHF.